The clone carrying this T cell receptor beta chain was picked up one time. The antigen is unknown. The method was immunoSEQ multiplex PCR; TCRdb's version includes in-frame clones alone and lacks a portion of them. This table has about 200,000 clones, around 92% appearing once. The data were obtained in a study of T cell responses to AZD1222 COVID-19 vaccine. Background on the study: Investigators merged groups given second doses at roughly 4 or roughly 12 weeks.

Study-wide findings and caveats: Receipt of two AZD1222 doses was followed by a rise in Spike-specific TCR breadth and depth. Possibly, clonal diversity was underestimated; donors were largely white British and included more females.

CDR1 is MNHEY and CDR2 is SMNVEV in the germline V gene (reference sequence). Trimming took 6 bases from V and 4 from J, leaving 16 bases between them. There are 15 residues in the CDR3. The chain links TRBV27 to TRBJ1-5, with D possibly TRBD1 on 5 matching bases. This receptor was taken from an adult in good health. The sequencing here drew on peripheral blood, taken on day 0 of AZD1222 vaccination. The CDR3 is CASRRDGFGNQPQHF. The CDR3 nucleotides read TGTGCCAGCAGGCGGGACGGTTTCGGGAATCAGCCCCAGCATTTT.